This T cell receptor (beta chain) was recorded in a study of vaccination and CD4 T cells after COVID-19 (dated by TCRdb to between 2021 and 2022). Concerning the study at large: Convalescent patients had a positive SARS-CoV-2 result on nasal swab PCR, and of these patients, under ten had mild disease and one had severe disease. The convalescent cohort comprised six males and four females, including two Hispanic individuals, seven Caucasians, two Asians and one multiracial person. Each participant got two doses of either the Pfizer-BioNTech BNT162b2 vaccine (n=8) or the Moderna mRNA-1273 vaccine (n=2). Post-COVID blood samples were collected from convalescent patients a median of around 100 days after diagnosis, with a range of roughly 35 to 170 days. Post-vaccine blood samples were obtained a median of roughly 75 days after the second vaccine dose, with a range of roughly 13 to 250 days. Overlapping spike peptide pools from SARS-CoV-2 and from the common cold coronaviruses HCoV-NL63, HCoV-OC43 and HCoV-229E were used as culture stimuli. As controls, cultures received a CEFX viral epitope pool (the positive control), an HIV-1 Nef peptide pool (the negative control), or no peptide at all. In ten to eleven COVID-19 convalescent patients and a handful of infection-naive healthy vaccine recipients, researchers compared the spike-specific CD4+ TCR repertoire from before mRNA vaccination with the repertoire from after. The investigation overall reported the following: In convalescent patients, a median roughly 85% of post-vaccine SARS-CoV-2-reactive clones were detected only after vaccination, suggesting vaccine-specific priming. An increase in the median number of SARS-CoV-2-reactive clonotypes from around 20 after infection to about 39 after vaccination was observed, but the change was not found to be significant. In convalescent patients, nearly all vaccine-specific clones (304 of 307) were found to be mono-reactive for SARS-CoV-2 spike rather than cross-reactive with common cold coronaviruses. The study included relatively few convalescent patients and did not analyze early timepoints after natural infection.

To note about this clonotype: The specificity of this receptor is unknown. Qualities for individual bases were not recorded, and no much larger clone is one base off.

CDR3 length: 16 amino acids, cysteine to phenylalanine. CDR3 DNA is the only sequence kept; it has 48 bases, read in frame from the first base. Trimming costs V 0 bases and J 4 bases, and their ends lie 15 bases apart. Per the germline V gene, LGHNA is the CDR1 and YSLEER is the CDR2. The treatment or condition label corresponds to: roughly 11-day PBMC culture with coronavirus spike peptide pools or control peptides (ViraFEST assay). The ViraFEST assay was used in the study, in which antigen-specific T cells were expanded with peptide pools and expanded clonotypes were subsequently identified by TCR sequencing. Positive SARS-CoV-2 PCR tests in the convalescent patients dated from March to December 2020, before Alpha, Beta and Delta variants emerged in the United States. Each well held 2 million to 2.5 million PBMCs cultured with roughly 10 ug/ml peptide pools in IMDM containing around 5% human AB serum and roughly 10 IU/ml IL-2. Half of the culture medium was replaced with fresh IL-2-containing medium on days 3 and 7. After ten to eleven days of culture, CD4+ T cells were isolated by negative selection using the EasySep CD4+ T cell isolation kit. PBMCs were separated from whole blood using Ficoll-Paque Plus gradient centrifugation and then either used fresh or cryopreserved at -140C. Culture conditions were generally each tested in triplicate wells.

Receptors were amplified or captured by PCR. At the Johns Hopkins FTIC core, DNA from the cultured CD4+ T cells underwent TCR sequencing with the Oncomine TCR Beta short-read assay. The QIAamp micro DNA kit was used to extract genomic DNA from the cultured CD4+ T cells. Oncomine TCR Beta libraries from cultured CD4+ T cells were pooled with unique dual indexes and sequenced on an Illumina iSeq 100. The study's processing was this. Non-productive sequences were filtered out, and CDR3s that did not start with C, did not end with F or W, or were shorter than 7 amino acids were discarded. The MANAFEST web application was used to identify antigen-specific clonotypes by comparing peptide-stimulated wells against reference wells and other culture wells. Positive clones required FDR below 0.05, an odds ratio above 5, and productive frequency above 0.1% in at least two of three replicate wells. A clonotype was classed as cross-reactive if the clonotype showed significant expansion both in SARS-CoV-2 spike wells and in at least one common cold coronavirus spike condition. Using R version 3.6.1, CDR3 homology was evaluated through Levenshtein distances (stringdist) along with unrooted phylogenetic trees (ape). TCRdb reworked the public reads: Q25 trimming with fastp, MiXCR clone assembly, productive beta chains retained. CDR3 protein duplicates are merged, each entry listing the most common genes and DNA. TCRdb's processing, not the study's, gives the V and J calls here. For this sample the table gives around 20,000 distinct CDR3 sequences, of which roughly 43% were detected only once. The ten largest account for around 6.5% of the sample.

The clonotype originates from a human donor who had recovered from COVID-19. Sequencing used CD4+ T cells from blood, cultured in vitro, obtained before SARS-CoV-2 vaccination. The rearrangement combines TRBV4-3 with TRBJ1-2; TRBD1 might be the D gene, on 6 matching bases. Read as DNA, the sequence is TGCGCCAGCAGCCAAGATCTGGGAGGGGGGGGCTATGGCTACACCTTC. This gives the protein CASSQDLGGGGYGYTF.